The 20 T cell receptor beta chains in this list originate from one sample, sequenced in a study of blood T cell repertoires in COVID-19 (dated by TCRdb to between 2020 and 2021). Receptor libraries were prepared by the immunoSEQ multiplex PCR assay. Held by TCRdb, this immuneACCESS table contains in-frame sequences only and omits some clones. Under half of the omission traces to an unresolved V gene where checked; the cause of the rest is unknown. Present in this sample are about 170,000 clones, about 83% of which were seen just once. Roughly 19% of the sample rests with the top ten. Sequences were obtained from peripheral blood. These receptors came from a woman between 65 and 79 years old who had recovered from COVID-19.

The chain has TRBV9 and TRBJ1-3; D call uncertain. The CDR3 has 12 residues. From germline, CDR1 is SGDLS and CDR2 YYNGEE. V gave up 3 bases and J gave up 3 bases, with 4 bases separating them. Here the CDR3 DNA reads TGTGCCAGCAGCGCCAGTGGAAACACCATATATTTT. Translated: CASSASGNTIYF.

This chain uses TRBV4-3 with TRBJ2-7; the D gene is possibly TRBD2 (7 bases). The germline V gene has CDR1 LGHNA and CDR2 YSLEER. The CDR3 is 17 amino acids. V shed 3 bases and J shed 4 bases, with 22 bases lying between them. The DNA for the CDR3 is TGCGCCAGCAGCCAGGGGGGGGCCGGGGCATCGGTTTACGAGCAGTACTTC. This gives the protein CASSQGGAGASVYEQYF.

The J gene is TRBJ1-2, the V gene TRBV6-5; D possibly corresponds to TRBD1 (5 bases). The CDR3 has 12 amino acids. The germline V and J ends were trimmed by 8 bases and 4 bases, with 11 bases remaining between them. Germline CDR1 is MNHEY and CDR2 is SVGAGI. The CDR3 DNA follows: TGTGCCAGCTCAACAGGATTCTATGGCTACACCTTC. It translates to CASSTGFYGYTF.

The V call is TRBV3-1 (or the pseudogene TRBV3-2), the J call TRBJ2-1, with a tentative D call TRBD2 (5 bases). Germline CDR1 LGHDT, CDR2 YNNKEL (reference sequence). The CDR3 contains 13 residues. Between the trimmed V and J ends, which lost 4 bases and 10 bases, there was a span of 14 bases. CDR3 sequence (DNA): TGTGCCAGCAGCCCACACGAGACGGGAGAGCAGTTCTTC. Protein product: CASSPHETGEQFF.

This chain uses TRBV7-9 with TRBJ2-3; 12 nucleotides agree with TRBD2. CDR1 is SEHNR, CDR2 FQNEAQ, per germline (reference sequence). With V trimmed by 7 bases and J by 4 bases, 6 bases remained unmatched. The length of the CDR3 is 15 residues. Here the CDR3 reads CASTPLAGGPDTQYF. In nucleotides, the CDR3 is TGTGCCAGCACTCCACTAGCGGGGGGCCCAGATACGCAGTATTTT. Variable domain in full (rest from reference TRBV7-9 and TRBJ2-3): DTGVSQNPRHKITKRGQNVTFRCDPISEHNRLYWYRQTLGQGPEFLTYFQNEAQLEKSRLLSDRFSAERPKGSFSTLEIQRTEQGDSAMYLCASTPLAGGPDTQYFGPGTRLTVL.

CDR3 in DNA: TGTGCCACCAGCAGAGGTGAGGGGGCGCGGTATGGCTACACCTTC. Protein sequence: CATSRGEGARYGYTF. The rearrangement uses TRBV15 and TRBJ1-2; TRBD1 matches at 7 bases. The CDR3 is made up of 15 amino acids. CDR1 is LNHNV and CDR2 is YYDKDF in the germline V gene (reference sequence). The junction had 7 bases not matched to a gene; V was cut back by 1 base and J by 5 bases.

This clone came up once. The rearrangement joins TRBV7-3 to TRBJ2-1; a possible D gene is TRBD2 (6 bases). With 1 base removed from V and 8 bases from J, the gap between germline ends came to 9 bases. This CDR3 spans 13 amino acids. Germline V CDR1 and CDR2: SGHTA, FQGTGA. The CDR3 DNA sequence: TGTGCCAGCAGCTTAATGGGGGGAGATGAGCAGTTCTTC. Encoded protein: CASSLMGGDEQFF.

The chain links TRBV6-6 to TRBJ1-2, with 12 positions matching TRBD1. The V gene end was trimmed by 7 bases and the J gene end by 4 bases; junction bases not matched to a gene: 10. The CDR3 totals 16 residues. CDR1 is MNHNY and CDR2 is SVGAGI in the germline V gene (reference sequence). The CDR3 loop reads CASNHGTGGGGYGYTF. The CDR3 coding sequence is TGTGCCAGCAACCACGGGACAGGGGGCGGTGGCTATGGCTACACCTTC.

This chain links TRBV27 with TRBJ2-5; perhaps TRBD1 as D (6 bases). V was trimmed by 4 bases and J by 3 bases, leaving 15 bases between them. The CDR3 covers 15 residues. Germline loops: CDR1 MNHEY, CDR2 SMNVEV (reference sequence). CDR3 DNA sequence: TGTGCCAGCAGTTCCGCGGGTGGGGGCGAAGAGACCCAGTACTTC. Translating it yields CASSSAGGGEETQYF.

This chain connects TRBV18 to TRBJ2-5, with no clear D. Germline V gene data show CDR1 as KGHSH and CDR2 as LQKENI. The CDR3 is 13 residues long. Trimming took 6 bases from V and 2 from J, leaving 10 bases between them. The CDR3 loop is CASSEPGQETQYF. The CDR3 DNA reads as TGTGCCAGCTCGGAACCCGGGCAAGAGACCCAGTACTTC.

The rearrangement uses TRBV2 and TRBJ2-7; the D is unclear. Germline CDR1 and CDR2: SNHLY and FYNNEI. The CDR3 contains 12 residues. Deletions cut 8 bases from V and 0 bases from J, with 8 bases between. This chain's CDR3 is CASGPSSYEQYF. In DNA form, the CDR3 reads TGTGCCAGCGGGCCGTCCTCCTACGAGCAGTACTTC.

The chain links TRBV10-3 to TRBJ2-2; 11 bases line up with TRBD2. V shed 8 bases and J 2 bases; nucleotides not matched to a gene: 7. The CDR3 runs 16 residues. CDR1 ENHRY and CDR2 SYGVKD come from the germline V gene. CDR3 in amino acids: CAIAQTSGSNTGELFF. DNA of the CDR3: TGTGCCATCGCCCAAACTAGCGGGAGTAACACCGGGGAGCTGTTTTTT.

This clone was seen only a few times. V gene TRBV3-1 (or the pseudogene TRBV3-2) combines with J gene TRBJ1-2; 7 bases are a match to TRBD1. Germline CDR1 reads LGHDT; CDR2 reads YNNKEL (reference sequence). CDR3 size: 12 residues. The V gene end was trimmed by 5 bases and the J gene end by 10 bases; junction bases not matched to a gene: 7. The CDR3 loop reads CASSRDSHHYTF. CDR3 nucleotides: TGTGCCAGCAGCAGGGACAGCCACCACTACACCTTC.

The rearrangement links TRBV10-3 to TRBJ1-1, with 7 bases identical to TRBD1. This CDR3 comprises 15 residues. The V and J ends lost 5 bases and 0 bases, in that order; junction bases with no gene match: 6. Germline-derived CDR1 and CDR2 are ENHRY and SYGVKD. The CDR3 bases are TGTGCCATCAGTAAACGAGGACAGGTGAACACTGAAGCTTTCTTT. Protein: CAISKRGQVNTEAFF.

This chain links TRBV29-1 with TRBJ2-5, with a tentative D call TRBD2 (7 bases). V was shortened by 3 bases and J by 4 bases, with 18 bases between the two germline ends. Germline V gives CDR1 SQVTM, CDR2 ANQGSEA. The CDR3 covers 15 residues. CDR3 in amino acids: CSVDSGPGGRETQYF. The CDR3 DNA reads TGCAGCGTTGATTCGGGCCCGGGGGGCCGAGAGACCCAGTACTTC.

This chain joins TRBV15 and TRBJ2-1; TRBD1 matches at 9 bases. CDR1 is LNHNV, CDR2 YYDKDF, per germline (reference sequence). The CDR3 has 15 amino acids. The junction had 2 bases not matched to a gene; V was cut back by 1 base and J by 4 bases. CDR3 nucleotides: TGTGCCACCAGCAGAGCAGGACAGGGGTACAATGAGCAGTTCTTC. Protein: CATSRAGQGYNEQFF.

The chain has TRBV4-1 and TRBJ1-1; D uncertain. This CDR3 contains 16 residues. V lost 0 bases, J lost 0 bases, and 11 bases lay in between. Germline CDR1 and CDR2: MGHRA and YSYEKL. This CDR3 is CASSQDGRRMNTEAFF. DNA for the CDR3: TGCGCCAGCAGCCAAGATGGCAGGCGCATGAACACTGAAGCTTTCTTT.

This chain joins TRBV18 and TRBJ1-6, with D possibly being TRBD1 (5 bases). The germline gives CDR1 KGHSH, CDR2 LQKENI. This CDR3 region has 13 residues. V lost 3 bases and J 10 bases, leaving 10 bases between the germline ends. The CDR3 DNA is TGTGCCAGCTCACCCTCCGGGGGGTCACCCCTCCACTTT. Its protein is CASSPSGGSPLHF.

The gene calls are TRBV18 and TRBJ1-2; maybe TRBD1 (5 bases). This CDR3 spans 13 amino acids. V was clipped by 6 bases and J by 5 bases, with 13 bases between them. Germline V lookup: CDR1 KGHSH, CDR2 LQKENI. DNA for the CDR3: TGTGCCAGCTCTCCGACAGAACTATATGGCTACACCTTC. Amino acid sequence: CASSPTELYGYTF.

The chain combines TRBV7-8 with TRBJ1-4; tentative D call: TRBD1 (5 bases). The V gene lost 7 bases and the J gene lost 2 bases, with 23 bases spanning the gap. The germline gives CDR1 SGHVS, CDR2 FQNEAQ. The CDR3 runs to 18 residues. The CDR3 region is CASTYWGGMDGTNEKLFF. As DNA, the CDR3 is TGTGCCAGCACCTACTGGGGGGGGATGGATGGGACTAATGAAAAACTGTTTTTT.